Listed here is a single T cell receptor beta chain. The antigen is not known. The CDR3 covers 15 residues. Time point reported: new active TB diagnosis, blood taken before or within 7 days of starting treatment. Generated by immunoSEQ multiplex PCR, the TCRdb table keeps only in-frame clones and is missing some. The repertoire holds around 30,000 clones, with 93% as singletons. The source of the sample is a study of T cells in tuberculosis. Overall study findings and caveats: Samples were chosen by availability of cryopreserved specimens. Active tuberculosis TCR-alpha repertoires lay closer to GMM-specific TCRs than IGRA-negative controls, suggesting clonal expansion.

The sequences come from PBMCs, collected at tuberculosis diagnosis. The chain links TRBV21-1 to TRBJ2-2; the table names TRBD1, a call not compared with the DNA. TRBV21-1 is listed as a pseudogene. This receptor was identified in an adult with tuberculosis. The DNA of the CDR3 is TGTGCCAGCCCCGGGGACAGGGGAGGGGCCGGGGAGCTGTTTTTT. It encodes CASPGDRGGAGELFF.